This TCR beta chain was captured by sequencing in a study of T-cell reconstitution after alpha-beta-depleted transplantation in children. Whole-study findings and limits: The main origin of T-cell counts and diversity one year after transplant was newly produced T cells. In some patients, recipient T cells and intrathymic progenitors surviving conditioning explained high day-60 diversity. Roughly two months post-transplant, alpha-beta T cells reportedly originated from several hundred graft clones that had expanded.

Unique molecular identifiers were used in preparing the TCRbeta library. TCRdb re-derived calls from the PCR reads in MiXCR, one entry per CDR3 protein. The table has roughly 76,000 distinct CDR3 sequences, approximately 11% seen once. This clonotype was counted many times. Its antigen is unidentified. CDR1 is MDHEN and CDR2 is SYDVKM in the germline V gene. This CDR3 comprises 13 residues. Between the trimmed V and J ends, which lost 6 bases and 7 bases, there was a span of 15 bases. This TCR derives from a boy aged 5 to 17 with acute myeloid leukemia, due to receive a stem cell transplant. Material: PBMCs, obtained before TCRalphabeta/CD19-depleted stem cell transplant. The chain links TRBV28 to TRBJ2-5; no clear D. The CDR3 here is CASSPVGPGTQYF. In DNA form, the CDR3 reads TGTGCCAGCAGCCCCGTGGGCCCGGGGACCCAGTACTTC.